These 31 T cell receptor beta chains share one sample of origin, sequenced in a study of cytomegalovirus exposure and HLA in healthy donors. PCR employed 60 Vbeta and 13 Jbeta primers. The table came from immunoSEQ multiplex PCR; TCRdb's copy has only in-frame clones and leaves some out. This specimen shows some 120,000 clones; the ten leading clones hold around 3.9%. Sequencing was done on a sample of PBMCs. The receptors stem from a young man in good health and CMV-seronegative.

The gene calls are TRBV28 and TRBJ2-1; maybe TRBD1 (5 bases). The CDR3 loop spans 15 amino acids. From germline, CDR1 is MDHEN and CDR2 SYDVKM. V lost 7 bases and J 10 bases, leaving 23 bases between the germline ends. CDR3 sequence reads: CASTHNVWGSGEQFF. Written as DNA, the CDR3 is TGTGCCAGCACCCACAACGTTTGGGGCTCCGGGGAGCAGTTCTTC.

The chain is built from TRBV6-1 and TRBJ2-7; weak D call: TRBD1 (6 bases). Looked up from germline, CDR1 is MNHNS and CDR2 is SASEGT. There are 16 residues in the CDR3. V lost 2 bases, J lost 3 bases, and 17 bases lay in between. CDR3 nucleotides: TGTGCCAGCAGTGAATACGCAGGGGTGGTCGGCTACGAGCAGTACTTC. This translates into CASSEYAGVVGYEQYF.

The rearrangement links TRBV18 to TRBJ1-1; 8 nucleotides line up with TRBD1. This CDR3 region has 15 residues. Looked up from germline, CDR1 is KGHSH and CDR2 is LQKENI. J lost 1 base, V lost 3 bases, and 4 bases had no gene match. In nucleotides, the CDR3 is TGTGCCAGCTCACCTACGGACAGGGCGAACACTGAAGCTTTCTTT. Translated: CASSPTDRANTEAFF.

Here the CDR3 reads CASATSGAYEQYF. The CDR3 bases are TGTGCCAGCGCTACTAGCGGGGCCTACGAGCAGTACTTC. The genes are TRBV5-6 and TRBJ2-7, with 10 bases matching TRBD2. Trimming cost V 7 bases and J 2 bases; bases outside gene matches: 3. From germline, CDR1 is SGHDT and CDR2 YYEEEE. The CDR3 length is 13 residues.

V is TRBV7-9 and J is TRBJ1-2; 8 nucleotides agree with TRBD1. The CDR3 runs to 13 residues. CDR1 and CDR2 from the germline V gene are SEHNR and FQNEAQ (reference sequence). Losses at the gene ends were 4 bases for V and 8 bases for J; bases not matched to a gene: 6. CDR3 coding DNA: TGTGCCAGCAGCTATGGGACAGGTCGGGGCTACACCTTC. Translated, it gives CASSYGTGRGYTF.

The CDR3 nucleotides read TGTGCCAGCAGCTTAATCAGGTGGGACCGGGACAGTAAAGGTGGGGCCAACGTCCTGACTTTC. This sequence encodes CASSLIRWDRDSKGGANVLTF. The chain employs TRBV13 and TRBJ2-6; 7 bases match TRBD1. The CDR3 length is 21 residues. Germline V gene data show CDR1 as PRHDT and CDR2 as FYEKMQ (reference sequence). After removal of 2 bases from V and 3 bases from J, the junction contained 19 bases not matched to a gene.

The chain carries TRBV6-5 and TRBJ1-1; tentative D call: TRBD1 (6 bases). Trimming pared 0 bases from V and 2 bases from J, leaving 7 bases between. This CDR3 comprises 14 residues. Germline V gene sequence: CDR1 MNHEY, CDR2 SVGAGI. CDR3 sequence reads: CASSYSGGNTEAFF. In nucleotides, the CDR3 is TGTGCCAGCAGTTACTCAGGGGGTAACACTGAAGCTTTCTTT.

The CDR3 sequence: CASSAGGTEAFF. The CDR3 DNA sequence: TGTGCCAGCAGCGCAGGGGGCACTGAAGCTTTCTTT. This sequence joins TRBV9 and TRBJ1-1; TRBD1 matches 7 bases. The V gene's germline CDR1 is SGDLS and CDR2 YYNGEE. The V segment lost 3 bases and the J segment 4 bases; nucleotides outside the gene matches: 0. The CDR3 runs 12 residues.

This chain links TRBV7-8 with TRBJ2-7; 8 bases match TRBD2. V shed 6 bases, J shed 5 bases, and the junction held 9 bases outside the gene matches. Germline CDR1 is SGHVS and CDR2 is FQNEAQ. The CDR3 runs to 14 residues. CDR3 sequence reads: CASRAGEVYNEQYF. The CDR3 DNA sequence: TGTGCCAGCAGAGCGGGAGAGGTATATAACGAGCAGTACTTC.

V is TRBV19 and J is TRBJ2-7; 7 positions match TRBD1. V lost 5 bases, J lost 4 bases, and 11 bases stayed unmatched. Germline loops: CDR1 LNHDA, CDR2 SQIVND (reference sequence). The CDR3 is 15 amino acids. Written as DNA, the CDR3 is TGTGCCAGTAGTTTATCGACAGGGTCGGGGTACGAGCAGTACTTC. This encodes CASSLSTGSGYEQYF.

This chain uses TRBV15 with TRBJ1-4, with D unclear. CDR1 LNHNV and CDR2 YYDKDF come from the germline V gene (reference sequence). The CDR3 has 14 amino acids. Trimming shortened V by 3 bases and J by 8 bases, and 13 bases separated the two germline ends. The CDR3 here is CATSRGRRREKLFF. The CDR3 nucleotides read TGTGCCACCAGCAGGGGCCGTAGACGGGAAAAACTGTTTTTT.

As to this clone: The junction does not match germline at one end; this may be a read error. The chain combines TRBV27 with TRBJ1-6; tentative D call: TRBD1 (6 bases). CDR3 length: 16 residues. Germline loops: CDR1 MNHEY, CDR2 SMNVEV (reference sequence). CDR3 sequence: CASSLSPGEYNSPLHF. As DNA, the CDR3 is TGTGCCAGCAGTTTATCCCCAGGGGAGTATAACTCACCCCTCCACTTT.

Comments on this clone: At one end the junction does not follow the germline gene, possibly because of a read error. The rearrangement uses TRBV7-6 and TRBJ2-3; 13 nucleotides align to TRBD2. Germline assignment: CDR1 SGHVS and CDR2 FNYEAQ. This CDR3 is 18 amino acids long. Here the CDR3 reads CASSLARLAGGPTDTQYF. In DNA, the CDR3 is TGTGCCAGCAGCCTAGCCAGACTAGCGGGGGGCCCCACAGATACGCAGTATTTT.

The chain uses TRBV19 and TRBJ1-6, with 9 bases identical to TRBD1. There are 15 residues in the CDR3. Germline V gives CDR1 LNHDA, CDR2 SQIVND (reference sequence). J lost 6 bases, V lost 3 bases, and 3 bases had no gene match. This CDR3 reads CASSISGQGNSPLHF. For the CDR3, the DNA is TGTGCCAGTAGTATCTCGGGACAGGGTAATTCACCCCTCCACTTT.

The rearrangement joins TRBV4-2 to TRBJ2-5; 8 positions match TRBD2. Germline loops: CDR1 LGHNA, CDR2 YNFKEQ. This CDR3 is 17 amino acids long. The V segment lost 0 bases and the J segment 2 bases; nucleotides outside the gene matches: 8. The CDR3 region has the DNA TGTGCCAGCAGCCAAGACCCGAGCGGGGGCGGACAAGAGACCCAGTACTTC. Residues: CASSQDPSGGGQETQYF.

The chain combines TRBV5-1 with TRBJ2-2; tentatively, D is TRBD2 (6 bases). Trimming left V 6 bases short and J 0 bases short, with 9 bases between. CDR1 and CDR2 from the germline V gene are SGHRS and YFSETQ. There are 14 residues in the CDR3. CDR3 in DNA: TGCGCCAGCAAGGCGGGATCGAACACCGGGGAGCTGTTTTTT. Amino acid sequence: CASKAGSNTGELFF. The entire variable domain, with the rest obtained from reference TRBV5-1 and TRBJ2-2, is as follows: KAGVTQTPRYLIKTRGQQVTLSCSPISGHRSVSWYQQTPGQGLQFLFEYFSETQRNKGNFPGRFSGRQFSNSRSEMNVSTLELGDSALYLCASKAGSNTGELFFGEGSRLTVL.

The chain joins TRBV7-3 to TRBJ2-4, with 8 bases identical to TRBD2. The trim removed 5 bases at V and 6 bases at J, leaving 9 bases unmatched. CDR3 length equals 15 residues. The germline V gene has CDR1 SGHTA and CDR2 FQGTGA. CDR3 loop: CASSDRGGPGNIQYF. The CDR3 DNA reads as TGTGCCAGCAGCGACCGCGGGGGGCCTGGAAACATTCAGTACTTC.

V gene TRBV9 combines with J gene TRBJ2-1, with 9 bases identical to TRBD2. CDR1 and CDR2 from the germline V gene are SGDLS and YYNGEE. With 4 bases clipped from V and 8 bases from J, the junction kept 13 bases outside the gene matches. This CDR3 has 16 amino acids. CDR3 in DNA: TGTGCCAGCAGCCCCCGGGTAGCGGGAGCGATAGATGAGCAGTTCTTC. Its protein is CASSPRVAGAIDEQFF.

The chain employs TRBV10-3 and TRBJ2-7; a possible D gene is TRBD2 (5 bases). CDR3 length: 15 amino acids. Trimming shortened V by 3 bases and J by 3 bases, and 15 bases separated the two germline ends. CDR1 and CDR2 (germline): ENHRY, SYGVKD. The CDR3 DNA sequence: TGTGCCATCAGTGACCCAACTAGGATCAACTACGAGCAGTACTTC. Its protein is CAISDPTRINYEQYF.

The V and J genes are TRBV27 and TRBJ2-7; 14 bases align to TRBD2. V gave up 3 bases and J gave up 2 bases; unmatched junction bases: 0. The CDR3 loop spans 15 amino acids. Germline CDR1 and CDR2: MNHEY and SMNVEV (reference sequence). CDR3 amino acids: CASSLTSGRAYEQYF. The CDR3 DNA is TGTGCCAGCAGTTTGACTAGCGGGAGGGCCTACGAGCAGTACTTC.

The gene calls are TRBV5-1 and TRBJ2-6; the match to TRBD1 covers 7 bases. J gave up 0 bases and V 4 bases, and 4 bases lay outside the gene matches. This CDR3 has 16 residues. CDR1 and CDR2 from the germline V gene are SGHRS and YFSETQ. The CDR3 bases are TGCGCCAGCAGCCGTGGGACAGACTCTGGGGCCAACGTCCTGACTTTC. Amino acids: CASSRGTDSGANVLTF.

This sequence joins TRBV28 and TRBJ2-3; D perhaps matches TRBD2 (6 bases). The CDR3 runs to 15 residues. CDR1 is MDHEN, CDR2 SYDVKM, per germline. Trimming took 3 bases from V and 1 from J, leaving 11 bases between them. CDR3 sequence (DNA): TGTGCCAGCAGTTTGTCTAGCGTTGGCACAGATACGCAGTATTTT. It yields the protein CASSLSSVGTDTQYF.

The gene calls are TRBV21-1 and TRBJ1-2; the table's D call, TRBD1, was not checked against the DNA. TRBV21-1 is deemed a pseudogene. The CDR3 runs 13 residues. The CDR3 DNA reads TGTGCCAGCTCATGGACAGGCTACTATGGCTACACCTTC. This encodes CASSWTGYYGYTF.

The chain links TRBV6-9 to TRBJ2-2; 9 nucleotides match TRBD1. This CDR3 contains 17 residues. Trimming took 5 bases from V and 4 from J; bases not matched to a gene: 11. Looked up from germline, CDR1 is MNHGY and CDR2 is SVAAGI. The CDR3: CASSILPGQGGTGELFF. The DNA of the CDR3 is TGTGCCAGCAGTATACTTCCGGGACAGGGCGGCACCGGGGAGCTGTTTTTT.

The chain links TRBV28 to TRBJ1-1; 7 nucleotides line up with TRBD1. V lost 6 bases, J lost 1 base, and 8 bases stayed unmatched. From germline, CDR1 is MDHEN and CDR2 SYDVKM. The CDR3 is 15 amino acids. This chain's CDR3 is CASRRGGGGNTEAFF. In DNA, the CDR3 is TGTGCCAGCAGACGAGGGGGCGGTGGGAACACTGAAGCTTTCTTT.

J is TRBJ1-2 and V is TRBV14, with no clear D. V gave up 4 bases and J gave up 8 bases, with 17 bases separating them. Per the germline V gene, CDR1 is SGHDN and CDR2 is FVKESK. CDR3 length: 14 residues. For the CDR3, the DNA is TGTGCCAGCAGCCGGATCAGAGGATACGGAGGCTACACCTTC. Translated: CASSRIRGYGGYTF.

Regarding this clone: At one end, the junction sequence differs from germline, possibly due to a read error. The CDR3, as DNA: TGTGCCAGCAGTCCTCCCCGGGACAGCAATCGGCCCCAGCATTTT. It yields the protein CASSPPRDSNRPQHF. V gene TRBV6-6 combines with J gene TRBJ1-5; 7 bases agree with TRBD1. This CDR3 spans 15 amino acids. CDR1 and CDR2 (germline): MNHNY, SVGAGI (reference sequence).

This sequence joins TRBV13 and TRBJ1-3, with D perhaps matching TRBD1 (5 bases). The germline V gene has CDR1 PRHDT and CDR2 FYEKMQ (reference sequence). The CDR3 loop spans 12 amino acids. V dropped 8 bases and J dropped 4 bases, with 9 bases sitting between them. The CDR3: CASRGYGNTIYF. The CDR3 DNA reads TGTGCCAGCCGGGGGTACGGAAACACCATATATTTT.

The chain has TRBV6-5 and TRBJ2-2; D gene unclear. The germline gives CDR1 MNHEY, CDR2 SVGAGI. This CDR3 region has 12 residues. V was cut by 6 bases and J by 8 bases, with 10 bases left in between. The CDR3 protein is CASSLLSGELFF. CDR3 nucleotides: TGTGCCAGCAGCTTATTGTCTGGGGAGCTGTTTTTT.

The chain uses TRBV6-5 and TRBJ2-3; 7 positions agree with TRBD2. The ends lost 0 bases at V and 4 bases at J; junction bases unmatched: 4. CDR1 is MNHEY, CDR2 SVGAGI, per germline. This CDR3 is 15 amino acids long. The CDR3 reads CASSYSRGRADTQYF. The CDR3 DNA follows: TGTGCCAGCAGTTACTCGCGTGGGAGGGCAGATACGCAGTATTTT.

This chain links TRBV5-8 with TRBJ2-7; 7 positions agree with TRBD1. Germline V CDR1 and CDR2: SGHTS, YDEGEE. This CDR3 is 11 amino acids long. V dropped 7 bases and J dropped 12; count of bases not matched to a gene: 10. Here the CDR3 reads CASSPQGDPYF. As DNA, the CDR3 is TGTGCCAGCTCCCCCCAGGGGGATCCGTACTTC. The full variable domain, with the rest looked up from reference TRBV5-8 and TRBJ2-7, is EAGVTQSPTHLIKTRGQQATLRCSPISGHTSVYWYQQALGLGLQFLLWYDEGEERNRGNFPPRFSGRQFPNYSSELNVNALELEDSALYLCASSPQGDPYFGPGTRLTVT.